Shown below are 21 T cell receptor beta chains from a single sample sequenced in a study of CD4+ T cells in melanoma. Using immunoSEQ multiplex PCR, the repertoire was profiled, and TCRdb retains in-frame clones only, with some absent. The data show more than 15,000 clones, roughly 76% seen once. Sequencing was performed on cells from a culture (not recorded whether cultured in vitro). The receptors shown here come from a human donor with melanoma.

The V call is TRBV9, the J call TRBJ2-3, with TRBD2 matching over 16 bases. The V gene end was trimmed by 3 bases and the J gene end by 9 bases; junction bases not matched to a gene: 7. The CDR3 contains 16 residues. Germline values: CDR1 SGDLS, CDR2 YYNGEE. The CDR3 is CASSEGLAGGQSTQYF. The CDR3 DNA follows: TGTGCCAGCAGCGAGGGACTAGCGGGGGGGCAATCGACGCAGTATTTT.

This clone is categorized as medium-sized (0.01 to 0.1%). The V and J genes are TRBV19 and TRBJ1-2; no reliable D call. This CDR3 region has 14 residues. The germline V gene has CDR1 LNHDA and CDR2 SQIVND (reference sequence). V was pared by 5 bases and J by 0 bases, with 10 bases between. Written as DNA, the CDR3 is TGTGCCAGTAGTGAAGTGATAGCTAACTATGGCTACACCTTC. Translating gives CASSEVIANYGYTF.

The V and J genes are TRBV5-1 and TRBJ2-1; D unclear. The ends were cut back, 5 bases at V and 9 bases at J, with 21 bases in the middle. Germline V gene data show CDR1 as SGHRS and CDR2 as YFSETQ. The CDR3 runs 15 residues. This chain's CDR3 is CASSPRLGPPGEQFF. In nucleotides, the CDR3 is TGCGCCAGCAGTCCCCGGCTTGGGCCCCCAGGTGAGCAGTTCTTC.

The chain uses TRBV15 and TRBJ1-6, with 7 nucleotides matching TRBD1. Germline V gene sequence: CDR1 LNHNV, CDR2 YYDKDF (reference sequence). With 0 bases clipped from V and 5 bases from J, the junction kept 7 bases outside the gene matches. This CDR3 region has 17 residues. The CDR3 is CATSRDLGGSDNSPLHF. The CDR3 DNA is TGTGCCACCAGCAGAGATTTAGGGGGCAGCGATAATTCACCCCTCCACTTT.

This clone was picked up a small number of times. This chain connects TRBV5-1 to TRBJ2-5; perhaps D is TRBD1 or TRBD2 (5 bases each). Trimming stripped 0 bases from V and 2 bases from J, with 8 bases between. CDR3 length: 14 residues. Looked up from germline, CDR1 is SGHRS and CDR2 is YFSETQ. As DNA, the CDR3 is TGCGCCAGCAGCTTGGCCGGGACGCAAGAGACCCAGTACTTC. Translated: CASSLAGTQETQYF.

This clone has only a few counts. V and J are TRBV5-1 and TRBJ1-4, with a possible D match to TRBD1 (5 bases). This CDR3 has 14 amino acids. V lost 2 bases and J lost 8, with 13 bases in between. Germline CDR1 reads SGHRS; CDR2 reads YFSETQ. The CDR3 region is CASSFLGTLEKLFF. CDR3 nucleotide sequence: TGCGCCAGCAGCTTTCTGGGGACGTTAGAAAAACTGTTTTTT.

The chain uses TRBV7-2 and TRBJ2-1, with D uncertain. With 1 base removed from V and 5 bases from J, the gap between germline ends came to 12 bases. The CDR3 is made up of 15 amino acids. Germline V gene sequence: CDR1 SGHTA, CDR2 FQGNSA. This CDR3 is CASSLGDIPNNEQFF. The CDR3 DNA follows: TGTGCCAGCAGCTTAGGTGACATCCCCAACAATGAGCAGTTCTTC.

The CDR3 here is CAGEGDSRADNEQFF. The CDR3 coding sequence is TGTGCCGGGGAGGGGGACAGCCGAGCTGACAATGAGCAGTTCTTC. V usage is TRBV30 and J usage is TRBJ2-1; D may correspond to TRBD1 or TRBD2 (7 bases each). The germline V gene encodes CDR1 GTSNPN and CDR2 SVGIG (reference sequence). Trimming stripped 8 bases from V and 5 bases from J, with 22 bases between. This CDR3 region has 15 residues.

This sequence joins TRBV2 and TRBJ1-2; 9 bases are shared with TRBD1. The CDR3 extends over 14 amino acids. Losses at the gene ends were 7 bases for V and 4 bases for J; bases not matched to a gene: 7. In germline, CDR1 is SNHLY, CDR2 FYNNEI. For the CDR3, the DNA is TGTGCCAGCACCCCGGGACAGGGAGGCTATGGCTACACCTTC. Protein product: CASTPGQGGYGYTF.

The CDR3, as DNA: TGTGCCAGCACAGAGACAGTGAACACCGGGGAGCTGTTTTTT. Its translation: CASTETVNTGELFF. V is TRBV6-6 and J is TRBJ2-2; D perhaps matches TRBD1 (5 bases). Per germline, CDR1 MNHNY and CDR2 SVGAGI (reference sequence). This CDR3 region has 14 residues. Deletions cut 7 bases from V and 1 base from J, with 10 bases between.

The J gene is TRBJ1-1, the V gene TRBV27; tentative D call: TRBD1 (5 bases). Per germline, CDR1 MNHEY and CDR2 SMNVEV (reference sequence). The germline V and J ends were trimmed by 6 bases and 3 bases, with 17 bases remaining between them. The CDR3 runs 15 residues. The CDR3 nucleotides read TGTGCCAGCAGCCCTCTCCGGGGACTTTACACTGAAGCTTTCTTT. Protein sequence: CASSPLRGLYTEAFF.

This chain links TRBV5-1 with TRBJ2-5, with D unresolved. Germline assignment: CDR1 SGHRS and CDR2 YFSETQ. The CDR3 contains 15 residues. Trimming cost V 1 base and J 4 bases, with 14 bases left between them. CDR3 amino acids: CASSLSPTEGETQYF. Here the CDR3 DNA reads TGCGCCAGCAGCTTGTCGCCAACCGAAGGAGAGACCCAGTACTTC. Combining the CDR3 with reference TRBV5-1 and TRBJ2-5 gives the whole variable domain KAGVTQTPRYLIKTRGQQVTLSCSPISGHRSVSWYQQTPGQGLQFLFEYFSETQRNKGNFPGRFSGRQFSNSRSEMNVSTLELGDSALYLCASSLSPTEGETQYFGPGTRLLVL.

This clone was detected a few times. The rearrangement joins TRBV7-9 to TRBJ1-1, with D tentatively TRBD1 (5 bases). The CDR3 covers 13 residues. Trimming took 8 bases from V and 0 from J, leaving 10 bases between them. From germline, CDR1 is SEHNR and CDR2 FQNEAQ (reference sequence). For the CDR3, the DNA is TGTGCCAGCGACCCCAGGGTGAACACTGAAGCTTTCTTT. Its translation: CASDPRVNTEAFF.

This chain links TRBV11-2 with TRBJ2-2; D gene unclear. With 5 bases removed from V and 3 bases from J, the gap between germline ends came to 16 bases. The CDR3 has 16 residues. Germline assignment: CDR1 SGHAT and CDR2 FQNNGV. The CDR3 reads CASSPGAFLDTGELFF. The CDR3 DNA reads TGTGCCAGCAGCCCGGGCGCCTTTTTAGACACCGGGGAGCTGTTTTTT.

The chain uses TRBV7-9 and TRBJ1-1; TRBD1 might be the D (6 bases). V lost 5 bases and J 8 bases, leaving 12 bases between the germline ends. In germline, CDR1 is SEHNR, CDR2 FQNEAQ (reference sequence). The CDR3 is 12 residues long. CDR3 residues: CASSPTGQEAFF. The CDR3 coding sequence is TGTGCCAGCAGCCCAACAGGGCAGGAAGCTTTCTTT.

This chain joins TRBV9 and TRBJ2-7; D is undetermined. Germline lookup yields CDR1 SGDLS and CDR2 YYNGEE. The CDR3 runs to 11 residues. Between the trimmed V and J ends, which lost 4 bases and 7 bases, there was a span of 9 bases. The CDR3 DNA reads as TGTGCCAGCAGCCCCGGTTCGGAGCAGTACTTC. Amino acid sequence: CASSPGSEQYF.

This clone was observed a few times. The V gene is TRBV5-1, the J gene TRBJ1-4; no clear D. The CDR3 runs to 15 residues. Trimming left V 5 bases short and J 0 bases short, with 11 bases between. The germline gives CDR1 SGHRS, CDR2 YFSETQ. The CDR3 nucleotides read TGCGCCAGCAGACGGGCTCTCTCAACTAATGAAAAACTGTTTTTT. Its translation is CASRRALSTNEKLFF.

The gene calls are TRBV6-1 and TRBJ1-2; 7 nucleotides match TRBD1. This CDR3 comprises 14 residues. Unmatched junction bases numbered 9, after V lost 4 bases and J lost 7 bases. The V gene's germline CDR1 is MNHNS and CDR2 SASEGT. The CDR3 DNA follows: TGTGCCAGCAGTGGCCTCAGACAGGGCGGTGGCTACACCTTC. Its translation is CASSGLRQGGGYTF.

This chain connects TRBV5-5 to TRBJ1-6; D call uncertain. CDR1 is SGHKS and CDR2 is YYEKEE in the germline V gene (reference sequence). With 3 bases removed from V and 7 bases from J, the gap between germline ends came to 14 bases. The CDR3 runs to 15 residues. CDR3 in DNA: TGTGCCAGCAGCTCTAGACTCCAGAGCAATTCACCCCTCCACTTT. It translates to CASSSRLQSNSPLHF.

The rearrangement uses TRBV29-1 and TRBJ1-3, with D uncertain. CDR1 is SQVTM, CDR2 ANQGSEA, per germline. Between the trimmed V and J ends, which lost 4 bases and 0 bases, there was a span of 4 bases. The CDR3 totals 12 residues. CDR3 sequence reads: CSVGGSGNTIYF. CDR3 DNA: TGCAGCGTTGGGGGCTCTGGAAACACCATATATTTT.

The rearrangement links TRBV7-9 to TRBJ2-2; 7 nucleotides match TRBD2. After removal of 1 base from V and 4 bases from J, the junction contained 3 bases not matched to a gene. This CDR3 spans 15 amino acids. Germline loops: CDR1 SEHNR, CDR2 FQNEAQ (reference sequence). This chain's CDR3 is CASSLGSGGTGELFF. For the CDR3, the DNA is TGTGCCAGCAGCTTAGGCTCGGGGGGCACCGGGGAGCTGTTTTTT.